This T cell receptor beta chain was sequenced for a study of blood T cells in healthy people across ages. Findings and caveats of the study: Changes seen in expanded clonotypes were possibly confounded by donor CMV status left unknown. In these data, TCR beta diversity tracked strongly with naive T cell percentage. Diversity figures based on one million T cells were deemed too low. Getting older went along with TCR beta diversity per million T cells dropping roughly linearly.

A second about 6 to 11 cycle PCR used barcoded and J-beta primers. TCRdb reprocessed the 5' RACE reads via MiXCR and lists one record per CDR3 protein. Here the sample spans under 2 million distinct CDR3 sequences, 30% to 35% being singletons. CDR1 and CDR2 (germline): MGHRA, YSYEKL. The CDR3 loop spans 16 amino acids. V was shortened by 4 bases and J by 1 base, with 17 bases between the two germline ends. A few counts support this clonotype. Its antigen is undetermined. This TCR derives from a woman aged 30 to 39 in good health. The gene calls are TRBV4-1 and TRBJ2-7; D gene ambiguous. The sequenced sample was blood. CDR3 sequence reads: CASSRGLILGSYEQYF. CDR3 DNA: TGCGCCAGCAGCCGCGGCCTCATATTGGGATCCTACGAGCAGTACTTC.